This TCR beta chain was captured in a study of blood T cells in healthy people across ages. Study conclusions and caveats: Unknown donor CMV status possibly confounded expanded clonotype changes.

CDR1 LNHNV and CDR2 YYDKDF come from the germline V gene (reference sequence). This CDR3 is built from 15 residues. The ends were cut back, 7 bases at V and 1 base at J, with 14 bases in the middle. Using a J-beta primer mix together with a sample-barcoded 5' primer, a second PCR was run for about 6 to 11 cycles. TCRdb re-analysed the 5' RACE reads in MiXCR, keeping a single row per CDR3 protein. The sample contains roughly 720,000 distinct CDR3 sequences, roughly 50% of which appear only once. A few counts support this clonotype. Antigen specificity is unknown. The specimen sequenced was blood. This TCR was recovered from a man at least 80 years old in good health. This chain links TRBV15 with TRBJ1-5, with unresolved D. Here the CDR3 reads CATNPGSASNQPQHF. As DNA, the CDR3 is TGTGCCACCAACCCGGGCTCAGCAAGCAATCAGCCCCAGCATTTT.